The present T cell receptor (beta chain) was sequenced within a study of T-cell reconstitution after alpha-beta-depleted transplantation in children (dated by TCRdb to the mid-2010s). With respect to the entire study: The study quantitatively tracked T-cell immune reconstitution after TCRalphabeta/CD19-depleted allogeneic hematopoietic cell transplantation in children using TCR repertoire profiling. Study-level results and caveats: In some patients, the high TCRbeta diversity seen at day 60 was put down to recipient T cells and intrathymic progenitors that had survived conditioning. The frequencies of hyperexpanded clones fell over the following months, and after one year, T-cell counts and TCRbeta diversity were mostly attributed to newly produced T cells. About two months after transplant, the apparently early recovery of alphabetaT-cell counts reportedly depended on just several hundred clones that had expanded rapidly and came from non-depleted graft cells.

Library preparation employed PCR. The instrument was an Illumina HiSeq 2500. To normalize quantification of the TCRbeta repertoire, the TCR libraries were built with molecular barcoding that relied on unique molecular identifiers. TCRdb itself trimmed the public reads at Q25 with fastp, ran MiXCR and retained productive beta chains. Here each entry gathers all rows of one CDR3 protein and keeps the most common genes and DNA. The table for this sample lists 40,000 to 60,000 distinct CDR3 sequences; around a tenth of them were counted only once. 27% of the sample is taken by the ten largest. This clonotype was seen at least ten times. Which antigen it targets is not known. Base qualities are not provided; no much larger clone lies one nucleotide away. This sample's time point label indicates: day 60 (about 2 months) after transplantation. In the paper's terms, the treatment or condition label means: allogeneic hematopoietic cell transplantation with graft depleted of TCRalphabeta T cells and CD19 B cells. Transplant recipients were children who received TCRalphabeta/CD19-depleted allogeneic hematopoietic cell grafts.

Via the germline V gene, CDR1 is SGHTA and CDR2 FQGNSA. The CDR3 runs 14 amino acids, cysteine and phenylalanine included. Only the CDR3 DNA stays, 42 bases, in frame from base 1. V gives up 1 base and J gives up 0 bases, and the segment between their germline ends measures 6 bases. The sample was PBMCs, mostly from graft donor cells, taken 60 days after TCRalphabeta/CD19-depleted stem cell transplant. The TCR was taken from a male patient under 10 years old who had a stem cell transplant for chronic granulomatous disease, so the T cells may come from the graft donor. Rearrangement joined TRBV7-2 to TRBJ2-5; no D segment can be confidently identified. The DNA sequence is TGTGCCAGCAGCTTAGTACCAGACCAAGAGACCCAGTACTTC. Its protein reads: CASSLVPDQETQYF.